The clone carrying this T cell receptor (beta chain) was detected only once. The data were obtained in a study of T cell changes during pregnancy in multiple sclerosis. CDR3 length equals 16 residues. V lost 5 bases, J lost 4 bases, and 20 bases lay in between. Germline V CDR1 and CDR2: SGHTA, FQGNSA. TCRdb keeps only in-frame clones here, not all; method: immunoSEQ multiplex PCR. Here the sample spans about 44,000 clones, about 88% being singletons. The genes are TRBV7-2 and TRBJ1-1; D not resolved. The specimen comprised CD4+ T cells from peripheral blood mononuclear cells, sampled after pregnancy. This receptor was obtained from a female donor with multiple sclerosis, enrolled in a pregnancy study. As DNA, the CDR3 is TGTGCCAGCAGCCAATTGACGCGGGTTGCGCGCACTGAAGCTTTCTTT. Its protein product is CASSQLTRVARTEAFF.